Below, 21 T cell receptor beta chains from the same sample are listed, as sequenced in a study of blood T cell repertoires in COVID-19. Clones were read by immunoSEQ multiplex PCR, and TCRdb kept only the in-frame ones, dropping some. The sample holds about 160,000 clones; around 80% are singletons and the top ten take roughly 15%. The sequencing sample was made of peripheral blood. These receptors all stem from a human donor with acute or convalescent COVID-19. The donor label of this sample is uncertain.

The chain links TRBV4-1 to TRBJ1-6; 8 bases match TRBD1. The germline V gene encodes CDR1 MGHRA and CDR2 YSYEKL. CDR3 length equals 14 residues. V gave up 1 base and J gave up 7 bases; unmatched junction bases: 0. The DNA of the CDR3 is TGCGCCAGCAGCCAAGGGACAGGGAATTCACCCCTCCACTTT. The encoded protein is CASSQGTGNSPLHF.

The chain carries TRBV15 and TRBJ2-3; TRBD1 is a possible D gene (6 bases). Germline V gene lookup returns CDR1 LNHNV and CDR2 YYDKDF (reference sequence). V was trimmed by 2 bases and J by 0 bases, leaving 9 bases between them. This CDR3 has 15 amino acids. CDR3 sequence reads: CATSRRTESTDTQYF. In DNA form, the CDR3 reads TGTGCCACCAGCAGAAGGACAGAAAGCACAGATACGCAGTATTTT. The whole variable domain, remainder taken from reference TRBV15 and TRBJ2-3, is DAMVIQNPRYQVTQFGKPVTLSCSQTLNHNVMYWYQQKSSQAPKLLFHYYDKDFNNEADTPDNFQSRRPNTSFCFLDIRSPGLGDTAMYLCATSRRTESTDTQYFGPGTRLTVL.

The J gene is TRBJ1-2, the V gene TRBV18; 8 nucleotides agree with TRBD1. Germline V CDR1 and CDR2: KGHSH, LQKENI. Trimming took 3 bases from V and 5 from J; bases not matched to a gene: 5. The CDR3 has 14 amino acids. The chain's CDR3 is CASSPGQGEYGYTF. CDR3 DNA sequence: TGTGCCAGCTCACCTGGACAGGGCGAGTATGGCTACACCTTC.

The chain combines TRBV6-6 with TRBJ1-1; 7 positions agree with TRBD1. With V trimmed by 2 bases and J by 3 bases, 3 bases remained unmatched. The CDR3 is made up of 14 amino acids. Germline V lookup: CDR1 MNHNY, CDR2 SVGAGI (reference sequence). CDR3 sequence (DNA): TGTGCCAGCAGTTACGGCCAGGGGGACACTGAAGCTTTCTTT. The encoded protein is CASSYGQGDTEAFF.

This clone was observed at least ten times. V gene TRBV30 combines with J gene TRBJ1-2; D is ambiguous. The germline gives CDR1 GTSNPN, CDR2 SVGIG (reference sequence). The CDR3 loop spans 13 amino acids. Trimming took 3 bases from V and 0 from J, leaving 8 bases between them. The CDR3 here is CAWSHSSNYGYTF. DNA for the CDR3: TGTGCCTGGAGCCACAGCTCTAACTATGGCTACACCTTC.

This chain uses TRBV11-2 with TRBJ2-5, with 7 positions matching TRBD1. The CDR3 consists of 13 residues. Germline V lookup: CDR1 SGHAT, CDR2 FQNNGV. V gave up 4 bases and J gave up 2 bases; unmatched junction bases: 1. The DNA of the CDR3 is TGTGCCAGCAGCTCGGACAGGCAAGAGACCCAGTACTTC. It yields the protein CASSSDRQETQYF.

The gene calls are TRBV6-6 and TRBJ2-5; TRBD1 matches 9 bases. This CDR3 is 16 amino acids long. V lost 6 bases, J lost 5 bases, and 13 bases stayed unmatched. Germline V gives CDR1 MNHNY, CDR2 SVGAGI (reference sequence). Here the CDR3 DNA reads TGTGCCAGCAGGTCCTCCGGGACAGGGAATTCGGAGACCCAGTACTTC. Its translation: CASRSSGTGNSETQYF.

This clone was seen only once. The chain employs TRBV4-1 and TRBJ2-3; 7 bases agree with TRBD1. Trimming at V came to 3 bases and at J to 0 bases, leaving 6 bases not matched to a gene. This CDR3 is 16 amino acids long. From germline, CDR1 is MGHRA and CDR2 YSYEKL. The CDR3 nucleotides are TGCGCCAGCAGCCATCACAGGGGAGTTAGCACAGATACGCAGTATTTT. The encoded protein is CASSHHRGVSTDTQYF.

The chain uses TRBV6-5 and TRBJ1-1; tentatively, D is TRBD1 (5 bases). Germline V gene lookup returns CDR1 MNHEY and CDR2 SVGAGI. The CDR3 loop spans 14 amino acids. Trimming took off 6 bases at V and 3 bases at J, with 14 bases between the two ends. The CDR3 protein is CASSRKGSDTEAFF. The CDR3 DNA is TGTGCCAGCAGCCGAAAGGGGTCGGACACTGAAGCTTTCTTT.

The rearrangement links TRBV14 to TRBJ1-6; the match to TRBD1 covers 8 bases. V shed 3 bases and J 10 bases; nucleotides not matched to a gene: 2. Germline lookup yields CDR1 SGHDN and CDR2 FVKESK. The CDR3 totals 13 residues. CDR3 nucleotides: TGTGCCAGCAGCCAGACAGGGGTCTCACCCCTCCACTTT. Encoded protein: CASSQTGVSPLHF.

The chain links TRBV3-1 (or the pseudogene TRBV3-2) to TRBJ1-1; perhaps TRBD1 as D (5 bases). V was trimmed by 0 bases and J by 7 bases, leaving 9 bases between them. Germline values: CDR1 LGHDT, CDR2 YNNKEL (reference sequence). The CDR3 totals 13 residues. The CDR3 DNA reads as TGTGCCAGCAGCCAAGACCCCAGGGATGAAGCTTTCTTT. Translating it yields CASSQDPRDEAFF.

The rearrangement joins TRBV30 to TRBJ1-1; D is undetermined. V gave up 0 bases and J gave up 10 bases, with 12 bases separating them. The CDR3 sequence is 12 residues long. Germline values: CDR1 GTSNPN, CDR2 SVGIG (reference sequence). The DNA for the CDR3 is TGTGCCTGGAGTGTACTCGGCAGACTAGCTTTCTTT. Its protein product is CAWSVLGRLAFF.

The chain couples TRBV7-6 to TRBJ2-2; a possible D gene is TRBD2 (5 bases). Germline V CDR1 and CDR2: SGHVS, FNYEAQ. The CDR3 is made up of 18 amino acids. Trimming removed 5 bases from V and 4 bases from J, with 23 bases in between. This CDR3 is CASSPRAYARAGTGELFF. DNA for the CDR3: TGTGCCAGCAGCCCCCGGGCTTATGCGCGGGCAGGCACCGGGGAGCTGTTTTTT.

The chain has TRBV23-1 and TRBJ2-7, with D maybe TRBD2 (5 bases). TRBV23-1 is known as an ORF, though its function is uncertain. The ends were cut back, 0 bases at V and 3 bases at J, with 15 bases in the middle. The CDR3 covers 16 residues. For the CDR3, the DNA is TGCGCCAGCAGTCAATCGAGAGGACTGAAAGACTACGAGCAGTACTTC. This translates into CASSQSRGLKDYEQYF.

The V call is TRBV4-2, the J call TRBJ2-1; 9 bases are a match to TRBD1. V trimming: 0 bases; J trimming: 12 bases; junction bases outside the gene matches: 9. Germline V CDR1 and CDR2: LGHNA, YNFKEQ. The CDR3 loop spans 15 amino acids. CDR3 region: CASSQEVGQGTWQFF. The CDR3 nucleotides are TGTGCCAGCAGCCAAGAAGTGGGACAGGGAACCTGGCAGTTCTTC.

This rearrangement joins TRBV5-1 to TRBJ2-2, with D possibly matching TRBD2 (6 bases). The CDR3 sequence is 15 residues long. Germline V CDR1 and CDR2: SGHRS, YFSETQ. V dropped 0 bases and J dropped 2 bases, with 8 bases sitting between them. DNA of the CDR3: TGCGCCAGCAGCTTGGGGACTACTAACACCGGGGAGCTGTTTTTT. Translation gives CASSLGTTNTGELFF.

The chain recombines TRBV10-1 with TRBJ1-2, with TRBD1 matching 8 bases. The CDR3 is made up of 13 amino acids. After removal of 6 bases from V and 8 bases from J, the junction contained 8 bases not matched to a gene. Germline CDR1 WNHNN, CDR2 SYGVQD (reference sequence). CDR3 residues: CASSATGVGGYTF. As DNA, the CDR3 is TGCGCCAGCAGCGCGACAGGGGTCGGGGGCTACACCTTC.

V is TRBV11-2 and J is TRBJ1-5; D perhaps matches TRBD1 (6 bases). Germline lookup yields CDR1 SGHAT and CDR2 FQNNGV. This CDR3 is 15 amino acids long. V lost 5 bases and J lost 7, with 18 bases in between. CDR3 amino acids: CASSATTGKGQPQHF. DNA of the CDR3: TGTGCCAGCAGCGCAACCACAGGGAAAGGGCAGCCCCAGCATTTT.

The chain is built from TRBV5-4 and TRBJ2-1; the D gene is possibly TRBD2 (6 bases). Trimming pared 9 bases from V and 9 bases from J, leaving 19 bases between. Germline CDR1 reads SGHNT; CDR2 reads YYREEE (reference sequence). This CDR3 spans 13 amino acids. The chain's CDR3 is CATTGLRESEQFF. As DNA, the CDR3 is TGTGCCACCACGGGACTCCGGGAGAGTGAGCAGTTCTTC.

This chain links TRBV7-2 with TRBJ1-6; unclear D gene. Germline CDR1 and CDR2: SGHTA and FQGNSA. Trimming stripped 5 bases from V and 6 bases from J, with 17 bases between. The CDR3 has 16 residues. This CDR3 is CASSIAGWVGNSPLHF. CDR3 bases: TGTGCCAGCAGCATCGCCGGGTGGGTGGGTAATTCACCCCTCCACTTT. The entire variable domain, with the rest obtained from reference TRBV7-2 and TRBJ1-6, is as follows: GAGVSQSPSNKVTEKGKDVELRCDPISGHTALYWYRQSLGQGLEFLIYFQGNSAPDKSGLPSDRFSAERTGGSVSTLTIQRTQQEDSAVYLCASSIAGWVGNSPLHFGNGTRLTVT.

V is TRBV10-2 and J is TRBJ1-3; 7 nucleotides align to TRBD1. CDR1 and CDR2 (germline): WSHSY, SAAADI. The CDR3 covers 14 residues. V was pared by 8 bases and J by 4 bases, with 8 bases of the junction left unmatched. This CDR3 is CASQRQGLGNTIYF. The CDR3 DNA sequence: TGCGCCAGCCAGAGACAGGGTCTCGGAAACACCATATATTTT.